The clone carrying this TCR beta chain was found once. The germline gene is not matched at one end of the junction; a read error may be the cause. CD45RO-negative, CCR7-selected cells formed the naive CD8 fraction, which excluded terminally differentiated effector memory CD45RA+ cells. This record comes from a study of shared clonotypes between healthy human individuals. Across the study: The cohort comprised a couple of women and a few men. Their ages spanned 18 to 49 years.

Libraries were prepared by immunoSEQ multiplex PCR; TCRdb keeps only in-frame clonotypes and omits some of them. The sample consists of a few million clones, 90% to 95% of them appearing once. The clonotype comes from a man between 18 and 29 years old in good health. Some clones in this sample may be carry-over from other donors' samples. The sample comprised naive CD8+ T cells from PBMCs.

The chain's CDR3 is CASNPGLNTEAFF. The DNA for the CDR3 is TGTGCCAGCAACCCCGGGCTGAATACTGAAGCTTTCTTT. The V gene is TRBV9, the J gene TRBJ1-1; D unresolved. There are 13 residues in the CDR3. CDR1 SGDLS and CDR2 YYNGEE come from the germline V gene.